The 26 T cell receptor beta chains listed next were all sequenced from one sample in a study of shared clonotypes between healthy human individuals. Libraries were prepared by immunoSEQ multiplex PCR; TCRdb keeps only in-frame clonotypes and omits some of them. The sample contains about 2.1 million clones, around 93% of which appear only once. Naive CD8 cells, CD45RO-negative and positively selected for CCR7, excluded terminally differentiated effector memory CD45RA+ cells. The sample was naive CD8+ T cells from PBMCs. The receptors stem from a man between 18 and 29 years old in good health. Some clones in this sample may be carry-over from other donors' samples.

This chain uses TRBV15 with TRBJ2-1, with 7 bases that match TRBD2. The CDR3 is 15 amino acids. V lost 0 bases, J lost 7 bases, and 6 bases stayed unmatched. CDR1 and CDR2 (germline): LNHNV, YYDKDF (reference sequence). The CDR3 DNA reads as TGTGCCACCAGCAGAGAGGGGGGGTATAGAAATGAGCAGTTCTTC. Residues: CATSREGGYRNEQFF.

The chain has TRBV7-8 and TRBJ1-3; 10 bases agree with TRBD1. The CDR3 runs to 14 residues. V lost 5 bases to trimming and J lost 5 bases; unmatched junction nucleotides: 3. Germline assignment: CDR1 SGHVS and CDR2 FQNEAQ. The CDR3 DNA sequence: TGTGCCAGCAGCCGGGACAGGGGACGAAACACCATATATTTT. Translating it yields CASSRDRGRNTIYF.

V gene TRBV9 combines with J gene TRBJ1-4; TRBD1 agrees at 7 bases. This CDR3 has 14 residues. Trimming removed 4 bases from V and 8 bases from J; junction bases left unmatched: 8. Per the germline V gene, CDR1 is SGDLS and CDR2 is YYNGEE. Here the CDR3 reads CASSPDRRDEKLFF. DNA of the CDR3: TGTGCCAGCAGCCCGGACAGGAGGGACGAAAAACTGTTTTTT.

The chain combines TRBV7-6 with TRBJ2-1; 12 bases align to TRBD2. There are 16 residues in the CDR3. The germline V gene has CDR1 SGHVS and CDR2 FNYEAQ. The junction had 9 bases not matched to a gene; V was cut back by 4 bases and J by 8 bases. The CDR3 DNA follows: TGTGCCAGCAGCTCTACAACTAGCGGGAGGCTCCATGAGCAGTTCTTC. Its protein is CASSSTTSGRLHEQFF.

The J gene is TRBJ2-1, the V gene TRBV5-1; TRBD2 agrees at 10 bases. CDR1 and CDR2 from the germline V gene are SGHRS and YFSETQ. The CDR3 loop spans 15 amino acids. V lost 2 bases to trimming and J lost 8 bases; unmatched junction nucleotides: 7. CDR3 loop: CASSFSGRAGDEQFF. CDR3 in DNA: TGCGCCAGCAGCTTCAGCGGGAGGGCGGGTGATGAGCAGTTCTTC.

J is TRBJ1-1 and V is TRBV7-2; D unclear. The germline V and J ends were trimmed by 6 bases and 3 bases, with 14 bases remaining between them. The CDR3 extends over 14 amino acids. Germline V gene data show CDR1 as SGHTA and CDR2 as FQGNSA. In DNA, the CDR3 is TGTGCCAGCAGTCTAGCGAGGATGGACACTGAAGCTTTCTTT. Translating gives CASSLARMDTEAFF.

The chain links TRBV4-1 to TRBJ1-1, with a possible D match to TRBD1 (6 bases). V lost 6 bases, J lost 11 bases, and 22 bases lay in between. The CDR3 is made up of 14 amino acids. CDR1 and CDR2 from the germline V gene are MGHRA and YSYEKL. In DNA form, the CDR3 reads TGCGCCAGCAGTTTCGACAGGAGGAGAATAGAGGCTTTCTTT. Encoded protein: CASSFDRRRIEAFF.

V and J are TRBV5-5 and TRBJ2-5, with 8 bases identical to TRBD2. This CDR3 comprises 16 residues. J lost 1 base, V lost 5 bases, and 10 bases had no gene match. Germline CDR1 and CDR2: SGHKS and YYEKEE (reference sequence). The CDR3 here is CASRRGSGGTQETQYF. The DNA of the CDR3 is TGTGCCAGCAGACGGGGGAGCGGGGGTACCCAAGAGACCCAGTACTTC.

The DNA for the CDR3 is TGTGCCAGTAGTATAGATTACACTACCGGGACAGGCTCCTACGAGCAGTACTTC. This sequence encodes CASSIDYTTGTGSYEQYF. This chain connects TRBV19 to TRBJ2-7; 8 bases fit TRBD1. Trimming removed 0 bases from V and 0 bases from J; junction bases left unmatched: 10. The CDR3 sequence is 18 residues long. Germline V gene lookup returns CDR1 LNHDA and CDR2 SQIVND (reference sequence).

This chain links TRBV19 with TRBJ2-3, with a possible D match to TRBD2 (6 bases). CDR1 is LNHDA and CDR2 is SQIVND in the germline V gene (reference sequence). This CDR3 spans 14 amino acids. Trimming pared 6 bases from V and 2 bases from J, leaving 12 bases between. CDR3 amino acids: CASRPGLNTDTQYF. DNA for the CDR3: TGTGCCAGTAGGCCGGGACTTAACACAGATACGCAGTATTTT.

The CDR3 sequence: CASQGLAGNQPQHF. In nucleotides, the CDR3 is TGTGCCAGTCAGGGTCTAGCGGGCAATCAGCCCCAGCATTTT. The V gene is TRBV19, the J gene TRBJ1-5, with TRBD1 as a possible D gene (5 bases). CDR1 LNHDA and CDR2 SQIVND come from the germline V gene (reference sequence). This CDR3 has 14 residues. With 8 bases removed from V and 2 bases from J, the gap between germline ends came to 13 bases.

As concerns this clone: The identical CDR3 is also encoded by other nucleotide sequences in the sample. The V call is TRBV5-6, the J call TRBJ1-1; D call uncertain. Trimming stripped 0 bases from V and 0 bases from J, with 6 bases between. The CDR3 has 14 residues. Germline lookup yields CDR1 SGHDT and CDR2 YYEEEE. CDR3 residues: CASSLARMNTEAFF. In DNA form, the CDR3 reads TGTGCCAGCAGCTTGGCCCGGATGAACACTGAAGCTTTCTTT.

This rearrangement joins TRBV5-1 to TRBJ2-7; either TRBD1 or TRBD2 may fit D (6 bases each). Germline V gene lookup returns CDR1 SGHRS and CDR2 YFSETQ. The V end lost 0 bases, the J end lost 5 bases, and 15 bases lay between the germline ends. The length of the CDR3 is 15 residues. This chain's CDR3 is CASSLAVRGGDEQYF. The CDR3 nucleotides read TGCGCCAGCAGCTTGGCGGTCAGGGGAGGCGACGAGCAGTACTTC.

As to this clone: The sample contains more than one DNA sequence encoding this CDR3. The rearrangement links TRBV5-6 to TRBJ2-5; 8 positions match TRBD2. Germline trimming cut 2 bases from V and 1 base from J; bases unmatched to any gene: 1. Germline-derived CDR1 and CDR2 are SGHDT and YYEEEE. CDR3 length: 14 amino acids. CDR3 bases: TGTGCCAGCAGCTTAGCGGGAGTCCAAGAGACCCAGTACTTC. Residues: CASSLAGVQETQYF.

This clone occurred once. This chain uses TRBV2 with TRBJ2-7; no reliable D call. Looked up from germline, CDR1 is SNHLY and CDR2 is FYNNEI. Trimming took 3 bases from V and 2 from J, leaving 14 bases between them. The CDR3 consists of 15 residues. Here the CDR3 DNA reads TGTGCCAGCAGTGAGGAGCTCCGGATTGCCTACGAGCAGTACTTC. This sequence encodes CASSEELRIAYEQYF.

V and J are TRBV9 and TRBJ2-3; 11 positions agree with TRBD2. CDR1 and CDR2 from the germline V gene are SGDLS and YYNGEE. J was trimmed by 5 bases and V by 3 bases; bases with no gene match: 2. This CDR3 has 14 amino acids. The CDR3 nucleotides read TGTGCCAGCAGCGGACTAGCGGGAAAAGATACGCAGTATTTT. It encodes CASSGLAGKDTQYF.

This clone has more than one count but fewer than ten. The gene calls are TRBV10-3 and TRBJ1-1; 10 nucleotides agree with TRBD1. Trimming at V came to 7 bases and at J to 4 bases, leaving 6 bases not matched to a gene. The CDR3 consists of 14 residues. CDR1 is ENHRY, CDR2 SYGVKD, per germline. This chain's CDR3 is CAITKTGGGTEAFF. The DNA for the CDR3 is TGTGCCATCACCAAGACAGGGGGCGGCACTGAAGCTTTCTTT.

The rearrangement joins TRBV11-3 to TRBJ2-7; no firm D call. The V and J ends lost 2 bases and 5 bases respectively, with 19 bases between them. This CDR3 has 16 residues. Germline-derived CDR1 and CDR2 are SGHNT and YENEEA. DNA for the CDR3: TGTGCCAGCAGCTTACGTGGCGAAGCCAGTTCGAACGAGCAGTACTTC. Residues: CASSLRGEASSNEQYF.

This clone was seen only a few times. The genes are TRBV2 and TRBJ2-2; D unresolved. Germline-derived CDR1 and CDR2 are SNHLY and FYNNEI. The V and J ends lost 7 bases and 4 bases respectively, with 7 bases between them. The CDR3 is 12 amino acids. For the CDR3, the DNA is TGTGCCAGCACCAGGAGCACCGGGGAGCTGTTTTTT. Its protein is CASTRSTGELFF.

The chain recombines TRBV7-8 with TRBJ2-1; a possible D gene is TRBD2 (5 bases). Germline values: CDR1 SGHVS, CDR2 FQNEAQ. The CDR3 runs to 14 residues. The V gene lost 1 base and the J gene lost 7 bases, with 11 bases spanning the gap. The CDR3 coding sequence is TGTGCCAGCAGCTTAGGGACGGGGTCGAATGAGCAGTTCTTC. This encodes CASSLGTGSNEQFF.

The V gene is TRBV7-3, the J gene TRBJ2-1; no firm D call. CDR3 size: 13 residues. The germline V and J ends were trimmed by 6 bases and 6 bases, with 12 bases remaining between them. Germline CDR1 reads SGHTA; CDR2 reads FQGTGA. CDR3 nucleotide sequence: TGTGCCAGCAGTTCCGGGTGGCGCAATGAGCAGTTCTTC. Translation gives CASSSGWRNEQFF.

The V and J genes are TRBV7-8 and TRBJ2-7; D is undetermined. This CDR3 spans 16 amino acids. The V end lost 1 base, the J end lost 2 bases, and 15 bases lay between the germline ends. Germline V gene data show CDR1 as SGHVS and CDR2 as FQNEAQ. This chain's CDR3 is CASSLEVGKVPYEQYF. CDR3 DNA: TGTGCCAGCAGCTTAGAGGTGGGAAAGGTCCCCTACGAGCAGTACTTC. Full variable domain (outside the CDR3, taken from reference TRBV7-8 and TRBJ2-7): GAGVSQSPRYKVAKRGQDVALRCDPISGHVSLFWYQQALGQGPEFLTYFQNEAQLDKSGLPSDRFFAERPEGSVSTLKIQRTQQEDSAVYLCASSLEVGKVPYEQYFGPGTRLTVT.

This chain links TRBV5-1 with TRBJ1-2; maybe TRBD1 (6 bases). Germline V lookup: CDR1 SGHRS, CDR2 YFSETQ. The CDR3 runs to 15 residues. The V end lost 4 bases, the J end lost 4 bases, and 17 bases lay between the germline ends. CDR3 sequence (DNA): TGCGCCAGCAGCCCCTGGACAGCCTCTGGCTATGGCTACACCTTC. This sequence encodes CASSPWTASGYGYTF.

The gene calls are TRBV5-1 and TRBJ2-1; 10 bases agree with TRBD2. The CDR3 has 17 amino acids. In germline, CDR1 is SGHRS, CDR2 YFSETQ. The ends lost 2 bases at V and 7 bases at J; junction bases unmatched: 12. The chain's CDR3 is CASSFGAGGRSNNEQFF. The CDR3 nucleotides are TGCGCCAGCAGCTTCGGAGCGGGAGGGAGGTCAAATAATGAGCAGTTCTTC.

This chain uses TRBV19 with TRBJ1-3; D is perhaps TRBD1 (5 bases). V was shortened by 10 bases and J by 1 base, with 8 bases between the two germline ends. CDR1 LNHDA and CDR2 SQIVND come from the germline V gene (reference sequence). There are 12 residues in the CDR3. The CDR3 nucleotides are TGTGCCACGACAGAATCTGGAAACACCATATATTTT. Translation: CATTESGNTIYF.

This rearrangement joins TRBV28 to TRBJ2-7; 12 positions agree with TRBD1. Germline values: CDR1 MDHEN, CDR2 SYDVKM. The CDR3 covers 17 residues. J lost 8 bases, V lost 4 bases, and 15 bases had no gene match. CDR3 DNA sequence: TGTGCCAGCAGTTCCCCTTCCTCCCGGGACAGGGGGCGAAAGCAGTACTTC. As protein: CASSSPSSRDRGRKQYF. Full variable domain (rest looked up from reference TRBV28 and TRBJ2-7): DVKVTQSSRYLVKRTGEKVFLECVQDMDHENMFWYRQDPGLGLRLIYFSYDVKMKEKGDIPEGYSVSREKKERFSLILESASTNQTSMYLCASSSPSSRDRGRKQYFGPGTRLTVT.